This T cell receptor beta chain derives from a study of chemoradiotherapy in HPV16-positive cancers. About the research overall: Candidate HPV-specific clones and shared TCR motifs came from two HPV16-positive patients.

A word on this clone: Its antigen is not identified.

Findings and limits, study-wide: Only two HPV16-positive patients supplied the functional HPV-specificity definition. Candidate HPV-specific clones and E7-related TCR motifs grew in tumor during treatment. Better recurrence-free survival went with HPV-responsive T-cell expansion in HPV16-positive patients.

Produced via immunoSEQ multiplex PCR; TCRdb's table is partial and in-frame only. The top ten clones hold over 5% of a sample with 9,500 to 15,000 clones, about 88% of them seen once. Germline V gives CDR1 MNHNY, CDR2 SVGAGI (reference sequence). V lost 4 bases and J lost 9, with 12 bases in between. The CDR3 has 12 residues. V is TRBV6-6 and J is TRBJ1-1; possible D gene TRBD1, 6 bases. The clonotype originates from a human donor with HPV-associated anogenital cancer. Material: blood, obtained from a patient who underwent chemoradiotherapy. DNA of the CDR3: TGTGCCAGCAGTTTACAGGGCAGTAAAGCTTTCTTT. This gives the protein CASSLQGSKAFF.